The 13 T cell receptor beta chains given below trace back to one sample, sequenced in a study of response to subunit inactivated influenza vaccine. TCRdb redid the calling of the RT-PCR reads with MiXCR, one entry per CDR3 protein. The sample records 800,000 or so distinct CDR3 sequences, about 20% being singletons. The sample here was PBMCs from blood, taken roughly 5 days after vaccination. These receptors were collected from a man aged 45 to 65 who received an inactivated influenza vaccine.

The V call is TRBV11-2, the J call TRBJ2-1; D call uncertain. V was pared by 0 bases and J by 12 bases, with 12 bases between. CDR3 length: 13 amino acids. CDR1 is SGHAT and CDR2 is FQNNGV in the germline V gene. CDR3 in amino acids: CASSLEELEWQFF. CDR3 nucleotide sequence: TGTGCCAGCAGCTTAGAAGAGCTAGAGTGGCAGTTCTTC.

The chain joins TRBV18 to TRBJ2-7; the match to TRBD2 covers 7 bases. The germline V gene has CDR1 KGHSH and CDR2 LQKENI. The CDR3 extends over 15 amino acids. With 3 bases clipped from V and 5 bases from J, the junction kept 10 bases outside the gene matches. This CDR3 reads CASSPRLAALHEQYF. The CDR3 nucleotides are TGTGCCAGCTCACCGAGGCTAGCGGCTCTCCACGAGCAGTACTTC.

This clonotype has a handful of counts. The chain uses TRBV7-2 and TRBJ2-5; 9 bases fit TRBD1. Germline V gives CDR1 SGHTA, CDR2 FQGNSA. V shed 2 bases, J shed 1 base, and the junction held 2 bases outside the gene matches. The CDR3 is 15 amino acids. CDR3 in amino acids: CASSLSTGGQETQYF. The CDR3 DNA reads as TGTGCCAGCAGCTTATCGACAGGGGGCCAAGAGACCCAGTACTTC. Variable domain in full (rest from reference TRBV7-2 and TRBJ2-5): GAGVSQSPSNKVTEKGKDVELRCDPISGHTALYWYRQSLGQGLEFLIYFQGNSAPDKSGLPSDRFSAERTGGSVSTLTIQRTQQEDSAVYLCASSLSTGGQETQYFGPGTRLLVL.

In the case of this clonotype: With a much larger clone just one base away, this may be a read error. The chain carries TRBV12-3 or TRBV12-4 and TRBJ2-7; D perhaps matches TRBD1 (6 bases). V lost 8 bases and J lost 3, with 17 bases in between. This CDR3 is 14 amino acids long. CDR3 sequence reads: CASCLRIQGYEQYF. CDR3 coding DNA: TGTGCCAGCTGTCTTAGAATACAGGGCTACGAGCAGTACTTC.

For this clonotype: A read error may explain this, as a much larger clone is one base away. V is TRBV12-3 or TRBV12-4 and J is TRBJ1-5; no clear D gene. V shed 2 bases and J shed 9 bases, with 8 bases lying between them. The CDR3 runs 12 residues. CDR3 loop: CASSLQWRPQHF. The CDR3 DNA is TGTGCCAGCAGTTTACAGTGGCGGCCCCAGCATTTT.

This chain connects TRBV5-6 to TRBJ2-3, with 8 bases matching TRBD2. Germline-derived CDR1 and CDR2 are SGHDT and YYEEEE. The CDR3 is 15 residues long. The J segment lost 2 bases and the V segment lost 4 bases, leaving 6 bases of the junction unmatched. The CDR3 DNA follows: TGTGCCAGCAGCCCGGGACTAGTTTACACAGATACGCAGTATTTT. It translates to CASSPGLVYTDTQYF.

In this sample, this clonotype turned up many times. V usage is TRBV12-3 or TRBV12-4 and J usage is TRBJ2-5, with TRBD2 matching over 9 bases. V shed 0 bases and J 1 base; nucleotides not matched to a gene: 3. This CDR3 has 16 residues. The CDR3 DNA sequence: TGTGCCAGCAGTTTAGCAGCGGGAGGAGGCCAAGAGACCCAGTACTTC. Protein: CASSLAAGGGQETQYF.

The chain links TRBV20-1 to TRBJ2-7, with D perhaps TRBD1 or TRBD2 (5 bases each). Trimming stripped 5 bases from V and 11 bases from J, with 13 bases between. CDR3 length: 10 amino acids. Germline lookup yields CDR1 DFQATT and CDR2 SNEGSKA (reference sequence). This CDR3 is CSAYDRGEYF. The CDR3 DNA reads TGCAGTGCTTACGACCGGGGCGAGTACTTC.

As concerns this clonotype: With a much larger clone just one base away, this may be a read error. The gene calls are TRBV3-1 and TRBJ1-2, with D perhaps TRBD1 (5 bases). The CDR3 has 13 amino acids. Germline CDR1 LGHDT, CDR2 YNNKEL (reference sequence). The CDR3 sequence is CASSRGAIYGYIF. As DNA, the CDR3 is TGTGCCAGCAGCCGGGGCGCCATCTATGGCTACATCTTC.

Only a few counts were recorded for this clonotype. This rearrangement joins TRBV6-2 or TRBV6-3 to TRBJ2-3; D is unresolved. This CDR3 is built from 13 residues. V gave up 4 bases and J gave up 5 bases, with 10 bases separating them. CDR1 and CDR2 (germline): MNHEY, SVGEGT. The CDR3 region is CASSFSPGDTQYF. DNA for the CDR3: TGTGCCAGCAGTTTCTCCCCCGGAGATACGCAGTATTTT.

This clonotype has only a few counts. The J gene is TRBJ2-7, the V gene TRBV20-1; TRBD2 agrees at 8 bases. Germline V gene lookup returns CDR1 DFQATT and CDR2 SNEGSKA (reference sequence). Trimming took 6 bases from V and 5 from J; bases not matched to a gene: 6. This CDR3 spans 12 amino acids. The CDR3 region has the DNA TGCAGTGCCCGGGGGGGTGTAGACGAGCAGTACTTC. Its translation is CSARGGVDEQYF.

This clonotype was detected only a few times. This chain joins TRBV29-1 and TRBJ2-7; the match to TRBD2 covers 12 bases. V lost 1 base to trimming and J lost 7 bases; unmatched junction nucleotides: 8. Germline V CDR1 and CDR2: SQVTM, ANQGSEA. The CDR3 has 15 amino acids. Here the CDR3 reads CSVEVRLAGEGEQYF. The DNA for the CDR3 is TGCAGCGTTGAAGTTAGACTAGCGGGAGAAGGGGAGCAGTACTTC.

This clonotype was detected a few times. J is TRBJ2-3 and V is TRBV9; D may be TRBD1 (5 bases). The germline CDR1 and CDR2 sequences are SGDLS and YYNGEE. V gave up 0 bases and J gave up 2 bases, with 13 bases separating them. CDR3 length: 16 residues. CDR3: CASSVGGRLNTDTQYF. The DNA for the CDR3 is TGTGCCAGCAGCGTAGGGGGCAGATTAAACACAGATACGCAGTATTTT.